This T cell receptor (beta chain) was recorded in a study of blood T cells in healthy people across ages. Using a J-beta primer mix together with a sample-barcoded 5' primer, a second PCR was run for roughly 7 to 11 cycles. A template-switch adaptor containing 12 random nucleotides labeled each cDNA molecule. TCRdb redid the calling of the 5' RACE reads with MiXCR, one entry per CDR3 protein. The data show 1.5 million to 2 million distinct CDR3 sequences, roughly 50% seen once. Study-level results: Because donor CMV status was unknown, expanded clonotype changes were possibly confounded.

For this clonotype: Its specificity is unknown.

There are 13 residues in the CDR3. Germline assignment: CDR1 SNHLY and CDR2 FYNNEI. The J gene is TRBJ2-1, the V gene TRBV2; TRBD1 might be the D (5 bases). The DNA matches TRBJ2-7 better at its end, which makes the J call doubtful. The specimen was blood. The sequence came from a woman aged 40-49 years in good health. CDR3 DNA: TGTGCCAGCGGACCAGGGTGGAGAGGCGAGCAGTACTTC. Its protein is CASGPGWRGEQYF.